Each of the 14 T cell receptor beta chains below was sequenced from the same sample in a study of long-term antiretroviral therapy in people with HIV. Survey level was the resolution at which the v3.0 immunoSEQ assay ran. Only in-frame clones appear in the TCRdb table, and some are missing; sequencing was by immunoSEQ multiplex PCR. The table lists about 24,000 clones, about 91% of them singletons. The sequencing used unsorted PBMCs, collected 1.8 years before starting antiretroviral therapy. These receptors all come from a man over 45 with HIV.

This clone was detected once. This rearrangement joins TRBV6-1 to TRBJ2-1; tentative D call: TRBD2 (6 bases). The V gene lost 0 bases and the J gene lost 5 bases, with 11 bases spanning the gap. This CDR3 comprises 15 residues. Looked up from germline, CDR1 is MNHNS and CDR2 is SASEGT. The CDR3 DNA reads as TGTGCCAGCAGTGAAGCGTGGGACTTTAACAATGAGCAGTTCTTC. Translating it yields CASSEAWDFNNEQFF.

The chain employs TRBV5-4 and TRBJ2-1, with TRBD2 identical over 8 bases. J lost 7 bases, V lost 3 bases, and 12 bases had no gene match. Germline loops: CDR1 SGHNT, CDR2 YYREEE (reference sequence). The CDR3 loop spans 16 amino acids. The CDR3 sequence: CASSSPGGPVGNEQFF. The CDR3, as DNA: TGTGCCAGCAGCTCGCCGGGGGGGCCGGTTGGAAATGAGCAGTTCTTC.

CDR3 in amino acids: CASSSDGQGSQYF. DNA of the CDR3: TGTGCCAGCAGCTCAGATGGACAGGGGTCCCAGTACTTC. The chain employs TRBV7-3 and TRBJ2-5, with TRBD1 identical over 9 bases. The CDR3 covers 13 residues. CDR1 is SGHTA, CDR2 FQGTGA, per germline. J gave up 9 bases and V 4 bases, and 6 bases lay outside the gene matches. The whole variable domain, remainder taken from reference TRBV7-3 and TRBJ2-5, is GAGVSQTPSNKVTEKGKYVELRCDPISGHTALYWYRQSLGQGPEFLIYFQGTGAADDSGLPNDRFFAVRPEGSVSTLKIQRTERGDSAVYLCASSSDGQGSQYFGPGTRLLVL.

In DNA form, the CDR3 reads TGTGCCAGCAGCTTGGTGGCCGCGGGTACAGGGGCCAACGTCCTGACTTTC. This codes for CASSLVAAGTGANVLTF. The rearrangement joins TRBV5-6 to TRBJ2-6, with a weak D call TRBD2 (5 bases). The CDR3 is made up of 17 amino acids. Germline loops: CDR1 SGHDT, CDR2 YYEEEE. Trimming stripped 0 bases from V and 4 bases from J, with 14 bases between.

The chain uses TRBV19 and TRBJ1-1; D not resolved. V was clipped by 1 base and J by 1 base, with 7 bases between them. Germline V gene lookup returns CDR1 LNHDA and CDR2 SQIVND (reference sequence). This CDR3 comprises 14 residues. CDR3 sequence (DNA): TGTGCCAGTAGTATAGCGCGGAGGAACACTGAAGCTTTCTTT. Translated, it gives CASSIARRNTEAFF.

The V and J genes are TRBV11-1 and TRBJ1-1; no firm D call. The V and J ends lost 5 bases and 0 bases respectively, with 7 bases between them. The CDR3 extends over 13 amino acids. Germline V gives CDR1 SGHAT, CDR2 FQDESV (reference sequence). The CDR3 loop is CASSEVMNTEAFF. In DNA, the CDR3 is TGTGCCAGCAGCGAAGTAATGAACACTGAAGCTTTCTTT.

This sequence joins TRBV4-3 and TRBJ1-6; D ambiguous. CDR1 is LGHNA and CDR2 is YSLEER in the germline V gene. CDR3 length: 19 residues. Trimming took off 1 base at V and 3 bases at J, with 19 bases between the two ends. The CDR3 DNA follows: TGCGCCAGCAGCCAAGTGAAAGGAACGGAAGTAGTCTATAATTCACCCCTCCACTTT. Translating gives CASSQVKGTEVVYNSPLHF.

This clone came up once. The rearrangement uses TRBV5-4 and TRBJ1-3; 9 bases fit TRBD1. Germline values: CDR1 SGHNT, CDR2 YYREEE (reference sequence). The CDR3 is 16 amino acids. J was trimmed by 0 bases and V by 4 bases; bases with no gene match: 5. In DNA, the CDR3 is TGTGCCAGCAGCGCAATGACAGGGGGCTCTGGAAACACCATATATTTT. Translated, it gives CASSAMTGGSGNTIYF.

The chain carries TRBV19 and TRBJ1-2; the D gene is possibly TRBD1 (5 bases). Trimming pared 1 base from V and 4 bases from J, leaving 10 bases between. CDR1 and CDR2 from the germline V gene are LNHDA and SQIVND (reference sequence). The CDR3 consists of 14 residues. DNA for the CDR3: TGTGCCAGTAGTATAGCACAGGCGTCCTATGGCTACACCTTC. Its protein is CASSIAQASYGYTF.

The CDR3 spells CASSPTSRGKETQYF. In nucleotides, the CDR3 is TGTGCCAGCAGCCCCACCTCCAGGGGCAAAGAGACCCAGTACTTC. V gene TRBV2 combines with J gene TRBJ2-5; D may be TRBD1 (6 bases). The CDR3 loop spans 15 amino acids. Germline CDR1 SNHLY, CDR2 FYNNEI. The V end was cut by 6 bases, the J end by 3 bases, with 17 bases between.

V usage is TRBV10-3 and J usage is TRBJ2-1; tentatively, D is TRBD2 (5 bases). Trimming cost V 0 bases and J 0 bases, with 12 bases left between them. The germline gives CDR1 ENHRY, CDR2 SYGVKD. This CDR3 region has 17 residues. CDR3 coding DNA: TGTGCCATCAGTGAGTCTAATCGGGGAAGCTCCTACAATGAGCAGTTCTTC. This sequence encodes CAISESNRGSSYNEQFF.

V is TRBV6-5 and J is TRBJ1-3, with a possible D match to TRBD1 (6 bases). The length of the CDR3 is 15 residues. Germline values: CDR1 MNHEY, CDR2 SVGAGI. V shed 8 bases and J shed 0 bases, with 14 bases lying between them. CDR3 region: CASGPGVLSGNTIYF. CDR3 nucleotide sequence: TGTGCCAGCGGCCCAGGGGTCCTCTCTGGAAACACCATATATTTT.

This chain joins TRBV5-1 and TRBJ1-4, with D uncertain. V gave up 0 bases and J gave up 4 bases, with 7 bases separating them. This CDR3 is built from 14 residues. The germline CDR1 and CDR2 sequences are SGHRS and YFSETQ. The CDR3 loop reads CASSLVGNNEKLFF. CDR3 bases: TGCGCCAGCAGCTTGGTGGGTAATAATGAAAAACTGTTTTTT.

This clone appeared a single time. This chain joins TRBV5-6 and TRBJ1-2, with D unclear. Trimming pared 0 bases from V and 2 bases from J, leaving 8 bases between. CDR1 and CDR2 (germline): SGHDT, YYEEEE. The CDR3 has 14 residues. For the CDR3, the DNA is TGTGCCAGCAGCTTGGCCCCCATGAACTATGGCTACACCTTC. This codes for CASSLAPMNYGYTF. The complete variable domain, with remaining parts taken from reference TRBV5-6 and TRBJ1-2, reads DAGVTQSPTHLIKTRGQQVTLRCSPKSGHDTVSWYQQALGQGPQFIFQYYEEEERQRGNFPDRFSGHQFPNYSSELNVNALLLGDSALYLCASSLAPMNYGYTFGSGTRLTVV.